These 18 T cell receptor beta chains share one sample of origin, sequenced in a study of T-cell reconstitution after alpha-beta-depleted transplantation in children. Library preparation (for TCRbeta) was performed with unique molecular identifiers. TCRdb reanalysed the PCR reads using MiXCR and keeps one entry per CDR3 protein. The table has hundreds of thousands of distinct CDR3 sequences, about 15% seen once. Material: PBMCs from the stem cell graft donor, obtained from the stem cell graft. All receptors derive from a human donor who donated a stem cell graft to a child with acute myeloid leukemia.

The chain couples TRBV5-1 to TRBJ2-3, with D possibly being TRBD1 or TRBD2 (5 bases each). Trimming stripped 5 bases from V and 2 bases from J, with 12 bases between. There are 14 residues in the CDR3. In germline, CDR1 is SGHRS, CDR2 YFSETQ. The DNA of the CDR3 is TGCGCCAGCAGAGCAGGGACCAACACAGATACGCAGTATTTT. It codes for CASRAGTNTDTQYF.

This clonotype was seen more than once but under ten times. The chain has TRBV12-3 or TRBV12-4 and TRBJ1-1, with D perhaps matching TRBD1 (5 bases). The V end lost 7 bases, the J end lost 2 bases, and 17 bases lay between the germline ends. The CDR3 loop spans 15 amino acids. CDR3 region: CASTSRGWGNTEAFF. DNA for the CDR3: TGTGCCAGCACCTCGAGAGGATGGGGCAACACTGAAGCTTTCTTT.

This clonotype appeared many times. V and J are TRBV20-1 and TRBJ2-3; no definite D call. CDR3 length: 15 amino acids. Germline loops: CDR1 DFQATT, CDR2 SNEGSKA (reference sequence). The ends were cut back, 1 base at V and 2 bases at J, with 13 bases in the middle. The CDR3 bases are TGCAGTGCTAGAGTTCCTACTGGGAACACAGATACGCAGTATTTT. It translates to CSARVPTGNTDTQYF.

This clonotype has a count of ten or more. The CDR3 coding sequence is TGCAGCGGTCCTGAAGAGAACACCGGGGAGCTGTTTTTT. Translated: CSGPEENTGELFF. The V gene is TRBV29-1, the J gene TRBJ2-2; unclear D gene. Trimming cost V 7 bases and J 1 base, with 10 bases left between them. The CDR3 length is 13 residues. Germline values: CDR1 SQVTM, CDR2 ANQGSEA.

This clonotype showed up just a few times. J is TRBJ2-7 and V is TRBV21-1. TRBV21-1 is a listed pseudogene. This CDR3 contains 8 residues. The CDR3 is CASLEQYV. The CDR3 coding sequence is TGTGCCAGCCTTGAGCAGTACGTC.

This clonotype has more than one count but fewer than ten. The chain couples TRBV11-2 to TRBJ2-5; perhaps TRBD2 as D (5 bases). With 5 bases removed from V and 0 bases from J, the gap between germline ends came to 13 bases. This CDR3 has 15 residues. The germline CDR1 and CDR2 sequences are SGHAT and FQNNGV. The CDR3 DNA reads TGTGCCAGCAGCCCCAGCGGACGGTACCAAGAGACCCAGTACTTC. This gives the protein CASSPSGRYQETQYF.

The sample holds many counts of this clonotype. Written as DNA, the CDR3 is TGCAGTGCTAGAGTTGGGGACCAACAAGAGACCCAGTACTTC. Its protein is CSARVGDQQETQYF. The chain uses TRBV20-1 and TRBJ2-5; the D call may be TRBD1 or TRBD2 (5 bases each). The CDR3 length is 14 residues. V lost 1 base to trimming and J lost 2 bases, with 11 bases between them. CDR1 is DFQATT and CDR2 is SNEGSKA in the germline V gene (reference sequence).

The sample holds many counts of this clonotype. The gene calls are TRBV20-1 and TRBJ1-2; D is perhaps TRBD1 (6 bases). From germline, CDR1 is DFQATT and CDR2 SNEGSKA (reference sequence). Trimming took off 3 bases at V and 3 bases at J, with 11 bases between the two ends. The CDR3 has 13 residues. CDR3 in DNA: TGCAGTGCTAGTAGACAGGATCACTATGGCTACACCTTC. Translated: CSASRQDHYGYTF.

DNA of the CDR3: TGTGCCAGCGCCCTGGACTTCGTCGGTGAAAAACTGTTTTTT. Amino acids: CASALDFVGEKLFF. This chain joins TRBV7-9 and TRBJ1-4; D not resolved. Looked up from germline, CDR1 is SEHNR and CDR2 is FQNEAQ (reference sequence). This CDR3 has 14 residues. Between the trimmed V and J ends, which lost 8 bases and 7 bases, there was a span of 17 bases.

The genes are TRBV7-9 and TRBJ1-6, with no clear D. The CDR3 consists of 14 residues. Germline values: CDR1 SEHNR, CDR2 FQNEAQ (reference sequence). V was pared by 5 bases and J by 10 bases, with 15 bases between. DNA of the CDR3: TGTGCCAGCAGCGTAGGGATTTTAGGCTCACCCCTCCACTTT. Protein product: CASSVGILGSPLHF.

The table lists this clonotype with many counts. The chain is built from TRBV20-1 and TRBJ2-6, with D possibly TRBD1 on 6 matching bases. This CDR3 is 16 amino acids long. Trimming shortened V by 5 bases and J by 5 bases, and 19 bases separated the two germline ends. Germline V lookup: CDR1 DFQATT, CDR2 SNEGSKA (reference sequence). DNA of the CDR3: TGCAGTGCTTTCAGGGGTTCCATTCTTAGGGCCAACGTCCTGACTTTC. This codes for CSAFRGSILRANVLTF.

This CDR3 is CASSQDRRRGLRNTQYF. The CDR3 coding sequence is TGCGCCAGCAGCCAAGATAGAAGGCGGGGGCTAAGGAATACGCAGTATTTT. The chain joins TRBV4-3 to TRBJ2-3; D perhaps matches TRBD2 (7 bases). The CDR3 has 17 residues. Germline V CDR1 and CDR2: LGHNA, YSLEER. V was shortened by 0 bases and J by 7 bases, with 20 bases between the two germline ends.

This chain connects TRBV20-1 to TRBJ2-5; 12 bases match TRBD2. Germline V gives CDR1 DFQATT, CDR2 SNEGSKA (reference sequence). V dropped 5 bases and J dropped 2; count of bases not matched to a gene: 6. This CDR3 comprises 15 residues. CDR3 sequence (DNA): TGCAGTGCTCTCCTACTAGCGGGGGGACAAGAGACCCAGTACTTC. Protein product: CSALLLAGGQETQYF.

V is TRBV5-1 and J is TRBJ2-3; D not resolved. This CDR3 is 15 amino acids long. CDR1 SGHRS and CDR2 YFSETQ come from the germline V gene. V lost 4 bases and J 1 base, leaving 13 bases between the germline ends. CDR3 region: CASSGPRSRTDTQYF. In DNA, the CDR3 is TGCGCCAGCAGCGGACCGAGGAGTCGCACAGATACGCAGTATTTT.

This clonotype was seen many times. V and J are TRBV20-1 and TRBJ2-1; 16 nucleotides match TRBD2. The CDR3 is 20 residues long. J lost 1 base, V lost 5 bases, and 14 bases had no gene match. Germline CDR1 is DFQATT and CDR2 is SNEGSKA (reference sequence). CDR3 coding DNA: TGCAGTGCTCCCCTTCCGGGACTAGCGGGGGGGTCGAGATCCTACAATGAGCAGTTCTTC. Encoded protein: CSAPLPGLAGGSRSYNEQFF.

This clonotype occurred once. This chain uses TRBV6-1 with TRBJ2-7; D possibly corresponds to TRBD1 (5 bases). Trimming shortened V by 8 bases and J by 0 bases, and 14 bases separated the two germline ends. Germline V lookup: CDR1 MNHNS, CDR2 SASEGT. CDR3 length: 14 residues. Written as DNA, the CDR3 is TGTGCCAGCTGCACGGACATCTCCTCCTACGAGCAGTACTTC. Amino acid sequence: CASCTDISSYEQYF.

This clonotype was observed a few times. V gene TRBV5-4 combines with J gene TRBJ2-5; 8 nucleotides line up with TRBD2. The ends lost 3 bases at V and 1 base at J; junction bases unmatched: 11. The CDR3 runs to 17 residues. Looked up from germline, CDR1 is SGHNT and CDR2 is YYREEE (reference sequence). CDR3 sequence: CASSSGLARSSQETQYF. The CDR3 DNA follows: TGTGCCAGCAGCTCCGGACTAGCAAGGAGTAGCCAAGAGACCCAGTACTTC.

There are many counts of this clonotype. The chain recombines TRBV4-3 with TRBJ2-7; no reliable D call. Germline V gene lookup returns CDR1 LGHNA and CDR2 YSLEER. The CDR3 spans 12 residues. The V gene lost 0 bases and the J gene lost 5 bases, with 5 bases spanning the gap. The CDR3 reads CASSQDRHEQYF. The CDR3 coding sequence is TGCGCCAGCAGCCAAGATAGGCACGAGCAGTACTTC.